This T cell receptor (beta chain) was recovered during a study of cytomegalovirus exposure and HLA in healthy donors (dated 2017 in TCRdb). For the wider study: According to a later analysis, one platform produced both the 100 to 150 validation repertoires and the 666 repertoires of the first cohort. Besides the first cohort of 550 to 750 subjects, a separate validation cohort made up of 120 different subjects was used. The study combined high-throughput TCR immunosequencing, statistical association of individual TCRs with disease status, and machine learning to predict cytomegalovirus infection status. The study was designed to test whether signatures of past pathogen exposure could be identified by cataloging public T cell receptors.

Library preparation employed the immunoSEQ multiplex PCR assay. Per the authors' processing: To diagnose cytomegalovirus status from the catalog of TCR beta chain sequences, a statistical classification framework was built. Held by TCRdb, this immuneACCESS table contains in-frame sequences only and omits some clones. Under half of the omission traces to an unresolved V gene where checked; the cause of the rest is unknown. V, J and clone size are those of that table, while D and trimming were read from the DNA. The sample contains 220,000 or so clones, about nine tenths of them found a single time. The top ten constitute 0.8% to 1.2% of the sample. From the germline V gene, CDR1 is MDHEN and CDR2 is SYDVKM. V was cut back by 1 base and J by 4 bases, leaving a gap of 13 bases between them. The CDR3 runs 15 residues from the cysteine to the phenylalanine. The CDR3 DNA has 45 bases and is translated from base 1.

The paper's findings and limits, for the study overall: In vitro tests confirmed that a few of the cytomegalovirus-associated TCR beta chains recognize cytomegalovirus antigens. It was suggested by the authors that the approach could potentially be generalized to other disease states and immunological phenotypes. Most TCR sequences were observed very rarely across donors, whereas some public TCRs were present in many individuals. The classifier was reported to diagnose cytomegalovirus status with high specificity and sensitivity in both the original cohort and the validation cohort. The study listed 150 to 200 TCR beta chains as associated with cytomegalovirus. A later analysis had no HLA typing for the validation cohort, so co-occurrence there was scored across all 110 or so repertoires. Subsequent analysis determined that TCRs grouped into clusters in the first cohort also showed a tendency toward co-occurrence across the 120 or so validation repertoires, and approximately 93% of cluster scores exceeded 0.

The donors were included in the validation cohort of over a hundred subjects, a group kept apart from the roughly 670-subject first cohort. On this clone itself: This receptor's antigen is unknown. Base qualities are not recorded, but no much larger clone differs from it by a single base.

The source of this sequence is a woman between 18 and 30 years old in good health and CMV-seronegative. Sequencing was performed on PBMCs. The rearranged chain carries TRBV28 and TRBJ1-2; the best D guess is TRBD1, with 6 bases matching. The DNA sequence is TGTGCCAGCAGTTTATTTTCTCTAGGGGGCTATGGCTACACCTTC. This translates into CASSLFSLGGYGYTF.